The present TCR beta chain was sequenced within a study of blood T cell repertoires in COVID-19. Study-wide context: Whether acute or convalescent, the COVID-19 samples came from the United States, Italy and Spain. The analysed material was cDNA or gDNA that came from T cells, B-cell-depleted T cells, or PBMCs.

In the original processing: Amplification with reference gene primers provided the estimates of nucleated cell counts. The data were produced by immunoSEQ multiplex PCR, yet TCRdb's version contains in-frame clones alone and is incomplete. D and trimming come from the DNA, and the V and J calls and clone size come from that table. The sample contains approximately 220,000 clones, roughly nine tenths of which appear only once. CDR3 size: 18 residues. Per the germline V gene, CDR1 is SGHAT and CDR2 is FQNNGV. V shed 3 bases and J 1 base; nucleotides not matched to a gene: 5. The sequenced sample was peripheral blood. This receptor was identified in a man aged 40-55 years with acute or convalescent COVID-19. The chain employs TRBV11-2 and TRBJ2-3; 15 bases are shared with TRBD2. The CDR3 DNA is TGTGCCAGCAGCTTGGGACTAGCGGGGGGCAGGGGCACAGATACGCAGTATTTT. It specifies CASSLGLAGGRGTDTQYF.